This T cell receptor beta chain was retrieved from a study of shared clonotypes between healthy human individuals. Turning to the study itself: There were three CD4 naive, three CD4 memory, two CD8 naive and one CD8 memory plates per donor. Study-wide results and limits: Few donors limited the genetic and exposure-history diversity represented.

The germline V gene encodes CDR1 MNHNS and CDR2 SASEGT. Trimming pared 2 bases from V and 4 bases from J, leaving 14 bases between. The CDR3 contains 16 residues. This clone has only a few counts. The antigen remains undetermined. A CD45RA-negative memory subset and a CD45RA+ naive subset were separated from the CD4+ cells. The assay was run at deep level. Only in-frame clones appear in the TCRdb table, and some are missing; sequencing was by immunoSEQ multiplex PCR. The sample includes more than 900,000 clones, roughly 74% of them seen just once. This chain connects TRBV6-1 to TRBJ1-4; a weak D match, TRBD1 (5 bases). The source material was memory CD4+ T cells from PBMCs. Noted subset: CD45RA-negative fraction. The TCR was taken from a man younger than 35 in good health. Some clones in this sample may be carry-over from other donors' samples. CDR3 in amino acids: CASSESWAGSNEKLFF. DNA of the CDR3: TGTGCCAGCAGTGAAAGTTGGGCAGGGAGTAATGAAAAACTGTTTTTT.